This T cell receptor beta chain is drawn from a study of blood T cell repertoires in COVID-19. The CDR3 length is 16 residues. The germline V gene encodes CDR1 WNHNN and CDR2 SYGVQD (reference sequence). V lost 3 bases to trimming and J lost 0 bases, with 15 bases between them. Per the original data handling: Reference gene primer amplification gave nucleated cell count estimates. This table comes from immunoSEQ multiplex PCR, and its TCRdb copy is limited to in-frame clones, with some not included. V and J calls and clone size come straight from that table; D and trimming were deduced from the DNA. Here the sample spans about 88,000 clones, roughly 90% being singletons.

The chain carries TRBV10-1 and TRBJ2-7; possible D gene TRBD1, 6 bases. The sequence was obtained from a man aged 60 to 69 with acute or convalescent COVID-19. The sequenced material came from peripheral blood. The CDR3 nucleotides are TGCGCCAGCAGTGACCCATCCCGGGACATCTCCTACGAGCAGTACTTC. Encoded protein: CASSDPSRDISYEQYF.